These 9 T cell receptor beta chains originate from one sample sequenced in a study of cytomegalovirus exposure and HLA in healthy donors. TCRdb keeps only in-frame clones here, not all; method: immunoSEQ multiplex PCR. This sample yields roughly 65,000 clones, of which around 96% are seen a single time; about 4.5% belongs to the top ten. The specimen sequenced was PBMCs. The receptors shown here come from a man younger than 35 in good health and CMV-seropositive.

This chain links TRBV21-1 with TRBJ1-5. TRBV21-1 is labeled a pseudogene. This CDR3 comprises 14 residues. The CDR3 spells CASSHRTGNQPQHF. The CDR3 DNA is TGTGCCAGCAGCCATAGGACGGGAAATCAGCCCCAGCATTTT.

J is TRBJ1-5 and V is TRBV19; the D gene is possibly TRBD1 (5 bases). The CDR3 has 16 amino acids. CDR1 and CDR2 (germline): LNHDA, SQIVND (reference sequence). V lost 3 bases and J 3 bases, leaving 15 bases between the germline ends. The CDR3 spells CASSIFRGSNNQPQHF. As DNA, the CDR3 is TGTGCCAGTAGTATTTTCCGGGGGTCAAACAATCAGCCCCAGCATTTT.

The chain carries TRBV6-1 and TRBJ1-2; D uncertain. The ends were cut back, 6 bases at V and 6 bases at J, with 11 bases in the middle. The CDR3 runs 12 residues. Looked up from germline, CDR1 is MNHNS and CDR2 is SASEGT. CDR3 nucleotides: TGTGCCAGCAGCCAGGTTAATCATGGCTACACCTTC. It specifies CASSQVNHGYTF.

The chain is built from TRBV6-1 and TRBJ2-3; 7 bases match TRBD2. Germline-derived CDR1 and CDR2 are MNHNS and SASEGT. There are 14 residues in the CDR3. V was clipped by 7 bases and J by 4 bases; unmatched bases: 8. The CDR3 DNA follows: TGTGCCAGCACCGAAGGACTAGTCCCAGATACGCAGTATTTT. Its translation: CASTEGLVPDTQYF.

V is TRBV7-3 and J is TRBJ2-2; 7 positions agree with TRBD1. The CDR3 contains 16 residues. Trimming removed 6 bases from V and 6 bases from J; junction bases left unmatched: 13. CDR1 and CDR2 (germline): SGHTA, FQGTGA. The CDR3 sequence is CASRGPGQYLSGELFF. As DNA, the CDR3 is TGTGCCAGCAGGGGACCGGGACAGTATTTATCCGGGGAGCTGTTTTTT.

This chain joins TRBV27 and TRBJ1-5, with 8 bases matching TRBD1. The CDR3 is made up of 17 amino acids. The germline V gene has CDR1 MNHEY and CDR2 SMNVEV (reference sequence). The V gene end was trimmed by 6 bases and the J gene end by 1 base; junction bases not matched to a gene: 11. CDR3 loop: CASRAIGDRTSNQPQHF. CDR3 nucleotide sequence: TGTGCCAGCAGAGCCATTGGGGACAGGACGAGCAATCAGCCCCAGCATTTT.

The rearrangement joins TRBV18 to TRBJ1-2, with D possibly TRBD1 on 6 matching bases. The germline V and J ends were trimmed by 3 bases and 6 bases, with 23 bases remaining between them. This CDR3 spans 17 amino acids. Germline V lookup: CDR1 KGHSH, CDR2 LQKENI. The DNA of the CDR3 is TGTGCCAGCTCACCTCTTGGTCCCCCAGGGGACAAGGATGGCTACACCTTC. Amino acids: CASSPLGPPGDKDGYTF.

This clone was seen a single time. The CDR3 protein is CASSVLGGNGYTF. CDR3 sequence (DNA): TGTGCCAGCAGTGTCTTAGGGGGCAATGGCTACACCTTC. The V call is TRBV6-1, the J call TRBJ1-2; 7 positions agree with TRBD1. CDR1 and CDR2 (germline): MNHNS, SASEGT. This CDR3 has 13 residues. The junction had 5 bases not matched to a gene; V was cut back by 4 bases and J by 6 bases.

The rearrangement links TRBV7-9 to TRBJ1-5; 7 positions match TRBD1. The V gene's germline CDR1 is SEHNR and CDR2 FQNEAQ (reference sequence). This CDR3 has 17 amino acids. V shed 6 bases and J 1 base; nucleotides not matched to a gene: 12. The CDR3 spells CASSNPTGTESNQPQHF. The CDR3, as DNA: TGTGCCAGCAGTAACCCTACCGGGACAGAAAGCAATCAGCCCCAGCATTTT.